A single sample is the source of the 17 T cell receptor beta chains below, sequenced in a study of response to subunit inactivated influenza vaccine. Each CDR3 protein gets one entry after TCRdb re-called the RT-PCR reads with MiXCR. The table records roughly 570,000 distinct CDR3 sequences, over 10% of them present only once. The material sequenced was PBMCs from blood, taken about 40 days after vaccination. The receptors derive from a man between 50 and 59 years old who received an inactivated influenza vaccine.

This clonotype was detected ten times or more. J is TRBJ2-5 and V is TRBV24-1; tentative D call: TRBD2 (6 bases). V shed 1 base and J shed 3 bases, with 14 bases lying between them. This CDR3 spans 16 amino acids. Germline CDR1 is KGHDR and CDR2 is SFDVKD. DNA of the CDR3: TGTGCCACCAGTGATTTCACCTTCGGGGGTAAAGAGACCCAGTACTTC. It is translated as CATSDFTFGGKETQYF.

The chain links TRBV20-1 to TRBJ2-5, with TRBD2 as a possible D gene (5 bases). Germline V gene sequence: CDR1 DFQATT, CDR2 SNEGSKA (reference sequence). The CDR3 has 15 residues. V shed 2 bases and J shed 4 bases, with 17 bases lying between them. The CDR3 DNA is TGCAGTGCTAGAACAGACCGGGAAAGAAGAGAGACCCAGTACTTC. Protein sequence: CSARTDRERRETQYF.

The chain employs TRBV9 and TRBJ2-1; 9 bases agree with TRBD1. The CDR3 length is 17 residues. From germline, CDR1 is SGDLS and CDR2 YYNGEE. After removal of 4 bases from V and 3 bases from J, the junction contained 11 bases not matched to a gene. The CDR3 DNA sequence: TGTGCCAGCAGCCCCCGTTCCGGGACAGGGAACTACAATGAGCAGTTCTTC. It codes for CASSPRSGTGNYNEQFF.

The V gene is TRBV6-1, the J gene TRBJ2-3; unclear D gene. Germline CDR1 and CDR2: MNHNS and SASEGT. This CDR3 is built from 14 residues. With 5 bases removed from V and 0 bases from J, the gap between germline ends came to 9 bases. CDR3 loop: CASSQQLSTDTQYF. The CDR3 DNA reads TGTGCCAGCAGTCAACAGTTGAGCACAGATACGCAGTATTTT.

The sample holds a few counts of this clonotype. The rearrangement uses TRBV12-3 or TRBV12-4 and TRBJ2-3; D possibly corresponds to TRBD2 (6 bases). The CDR3 sequence is 15 residues long. Trimming took 6 bases from V and 2 from J, leaving 15 bases between them. The chain's CDR3 is CASSRMGGNTDTQYF. Written as DNA, the CDR3 is TGTGCCAGCAGCCGTATGGGGGGAAACACAGATACGCAGTATTTT.

The chain has TRBV7-9 and TRBJ2-7; TRBD2 matches 7 bases. The length of the CDR3 is 14 residues. The V gene end was trimmed by 2 bases and the J gene end by 6 bases; junction bases not matched to a gene: 7. Per germline, CDR1 SEHNR and CDR2 FQNEAQ (reference sequence). The CDR3 DNA is TGTGCCAGCAGCTTACGAGAGGGACTATCCGAGCAGTACTTC. Translating it yields CASSLREGLSEQYF.

The chain uses TRBV4-2 and TRBJ2-1; D assignment may be TRBD1 or TRBD2 (5 bases each). CDR1 is LGHNA and CDR2 is YNFKEQ in the germline V gene. The CDR3 extends over 15 amino acids. V lost 0 bases and J lost 6, with 12 bases in between. CDR3 sequence (DNA): TGTGCCAGCAGCCAAGATTCCGGGGCCTTCAATGAGCAGTTCTTC. It encodes CASSQDSGAFNEQFF.

The chain recombines TRBV9 with TRBJ2-5, with unresolved D. CDR3 length equals 14 residues. Germline CDR1 and CDR2: SGDLS and YYNGEE. V gave up 1 base and J gave up 5 bases, with 12 bases separating them. The CDR3 loop is CASSVSAKWETQYF. The CDR3 nucleotides read TGTGCCAGCAGCGTAAGTGCGAAGTGGGAGACCCAGTACTTC.

This clonotype was observed a few times. The chain recombines TRBV7-9 with TRBJ2-3; D is undetermined. Germline CDR1 SEHNR, CDR2 FQNEAQ (reference sequence). The V end lost 5 bases, the J end lost 0 bases, and 18 bases lay between the germline ends. This CDR3 is built from 17 residues. CDR3 region: CASSRSLGSPSTDTQYF. The DNA of the CDR3 is TGTGCCAGCAGCCGTAGCCTGGGCAGTCCTAGCACAGATACGCAGTATTTT.

This chain joins TRBV3-1 and TRBJ2-1, with 10 bases fitting TRBD2. CDR1 LGHDT and CDR2 YNNKEL come from the germline V gene (reference sequence). CDR3 length: 16 residues. V was pared by 6 bases and J by 7 bases, with 12 bases of the junction left unmatched. CDR3 bases: TGTGCCAGCAGTCACTCAAGCGGGGGGGCTTTAAATGAGCAGTTCTTC. Translating it yields CASSHSSGGALNEQFF.

This clonotype showed up many times. The V call is TRBV6-1, the J call TRBJ2-2, with 11 bases lining up with TRBD1. This CDR3 region has 15 residues. V lost 6 bases, J lost 4 bases, and 4 bases stayed unmatched. CDR1 and CDR2 from the germline V gene are MNHNS and SASEGT. CDR3 in amino acids: CASRRTGGGTGELFF. CDR3 nucleotides: TGTGCCAGCAGACGGACAGGGGGCGGCACCGGGGAGCTGTTTTTT.

This clonotype showed up just a few times. At one end the junction does not follow the germline gene, possibly because of a read error. This chain joins TRBV29-1 and TRBJ1-1; no firm D call. The CDR3 contains 12 residues. Per the germline V gene, CDR1 is SQVTM and CDR2 is ANQGSEA. The CDR3 loop reads CSAIQVNTEAFF. CDR3 sequence (DNA): TGCAGCGCCATCCAGGTGAACACTGAAGCCTTCTTT.

This clonotype was seen ten or more times. This chain connects TRBV4-2 to TRBJ2-1; 13 bases map to TRBD2. The V and J ends lost 0 bases and 4 bases, in that order; junction bases with no gene match: 0. The germline CDR1 and CDR2 sequences are LGHNA and YNFKEQ. CDR3 length: 16 residues. The CDR3, as DNA: TGTGCCAGCAGCCAAGAACTAGCGGGAGGGTACAATGAGCAGTTCTTC. Translated, it gives CASSQELAGGYNEQFF.

The gene calls are TRBV5-6 and TRBJ2-6; no clear D. Per germline, CDR1 SGHDT and CDR2 YYEEEE. V was shortened by 0 bases and J by 1 base, with 5 bases between the two germline ends. The CDR3 spans 15 residues. CDR3 protein: CASSLELSGANVLTF. In DNA form, the CDR3 reads TGTGCCAGCAGCTTGGAACTTTCTGGGGCCAACGTCCTGACTTTC.

This clonotype was picked up a small number of times. The chain employs TRBV20-1 and TRBJ2-7; D possibly corresponds to TRBD2 (6 bases). CDR3 length: 15 amino acids. With 6 bases removed from V and 1 base from J, the gap between germline ends came to 19 bases. Germline values: CDR1 DFQATT, CDR2 SNEGSKA (reference sequence). CDR3 residues: CSATGAGLPSYEQYF. The DNA of the CDR3 is TGCAGTGCAACCGGGGCGGGACTTCCGTCCTACGAGCAGTACTTC.

V usage is TRBV7-8 and J usage is TRBJ1-1; 8 positions match TRBD1. From germline, CDR1 is SGHVS and CDR2 FQNEAQ. Trimming removed 5 bases from V and 7 bases from J; junction bases left unmatched: 12. CDR3 length equals 15 residues. The CDR3 bases are TGTGCCAGCAGCCTTACCAGGGGGCGTATGATTGAAGCTTTCTTT. Translated: CASSLTRGRMIEAFF.

CDR3 residues: CASNPQGNQETQYF. Here the CDR3 DNA reads TGTGCCAGCAATCCCCAGGGTAACCAAGAGACCCAGTACTTC. The chain recombines TRBV28 with TRBJ2-5; D is possibly TRBD1 (5 bases). CDR1 and CDR2 (germline): MDHEN, SYDVKM. The CDR3 is made up of 14 amino acids. V gave up 7 bases and J gave up 0 bases, with 12 bases separating them.